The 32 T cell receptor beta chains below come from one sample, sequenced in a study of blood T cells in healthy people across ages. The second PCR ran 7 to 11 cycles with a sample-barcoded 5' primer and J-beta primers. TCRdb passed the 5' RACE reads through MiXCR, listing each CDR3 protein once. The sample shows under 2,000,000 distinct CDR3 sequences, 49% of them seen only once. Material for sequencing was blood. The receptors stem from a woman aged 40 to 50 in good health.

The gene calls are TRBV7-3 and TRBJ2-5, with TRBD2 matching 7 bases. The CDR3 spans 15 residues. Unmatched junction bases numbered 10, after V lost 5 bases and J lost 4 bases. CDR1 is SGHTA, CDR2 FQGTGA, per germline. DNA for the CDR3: TGTGCCAGCAGCGGGGGGGTGGGGCCTCTAGAGACCCAGTACTTC. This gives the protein CASSGGVGPLETQYF.

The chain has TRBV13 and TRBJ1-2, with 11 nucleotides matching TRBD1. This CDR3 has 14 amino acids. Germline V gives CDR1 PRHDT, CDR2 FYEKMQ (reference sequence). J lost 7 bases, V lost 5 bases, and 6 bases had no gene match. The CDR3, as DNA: TGTGCCAGCAGCCTGCAGGACAGGGGGCCTGGCTACACCTTC. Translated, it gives CASSLQDRGPGYTF.

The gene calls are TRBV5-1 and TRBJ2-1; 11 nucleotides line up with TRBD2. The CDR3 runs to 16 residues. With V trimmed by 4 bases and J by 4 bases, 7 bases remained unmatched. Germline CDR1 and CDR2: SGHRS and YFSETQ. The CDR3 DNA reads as TGCGCCAGCAGCGTTAATAGCGGGGGGGAGTACAATGAGCAGTTCTTC. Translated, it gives CASSVNSGGEYNEQFF.

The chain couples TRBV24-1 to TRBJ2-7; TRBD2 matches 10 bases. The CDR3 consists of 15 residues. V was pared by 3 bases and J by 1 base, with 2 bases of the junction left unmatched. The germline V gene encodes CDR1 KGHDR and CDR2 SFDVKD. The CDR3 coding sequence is TGTGCCACCAGTGATCCTAGCGGGGGATCCTACGAGCAGTACTTC. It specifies CATSDPSGGSYEQYF.

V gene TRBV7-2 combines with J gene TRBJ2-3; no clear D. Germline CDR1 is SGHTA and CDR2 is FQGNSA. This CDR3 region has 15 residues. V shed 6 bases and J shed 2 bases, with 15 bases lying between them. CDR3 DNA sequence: TGTGCCAGCAGGGTGAGGCAGATACCCACAGATACGCAGTATTTT. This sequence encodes CASRVRQIPTDTQYF.

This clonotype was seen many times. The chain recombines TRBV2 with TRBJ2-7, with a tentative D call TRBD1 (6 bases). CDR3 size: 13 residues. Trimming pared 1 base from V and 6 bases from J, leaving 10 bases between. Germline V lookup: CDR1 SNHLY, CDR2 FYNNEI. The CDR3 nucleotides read TGTGCCAGCAGTGAAGACAGGGTAAGCGAGCAGTACTTC. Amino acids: CASSEDRVSEQYF.

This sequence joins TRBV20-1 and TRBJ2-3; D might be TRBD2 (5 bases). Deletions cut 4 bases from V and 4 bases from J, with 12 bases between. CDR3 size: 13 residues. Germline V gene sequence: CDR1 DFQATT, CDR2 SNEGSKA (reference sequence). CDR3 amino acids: CSAIRTGPDTQYF. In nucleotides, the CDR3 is TGCAGTGCTATCCGGACTGGCCCAGATACGCAGTATTTT.

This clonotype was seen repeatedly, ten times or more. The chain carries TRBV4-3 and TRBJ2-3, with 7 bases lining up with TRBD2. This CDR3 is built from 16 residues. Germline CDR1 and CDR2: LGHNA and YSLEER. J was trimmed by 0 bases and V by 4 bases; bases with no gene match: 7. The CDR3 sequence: CASSPGGFTSTDTQYF. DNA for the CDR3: TGCGCCAGCAGCCCCGGGGGGTTCACTAGCACAGATACGCAGTATTTT.

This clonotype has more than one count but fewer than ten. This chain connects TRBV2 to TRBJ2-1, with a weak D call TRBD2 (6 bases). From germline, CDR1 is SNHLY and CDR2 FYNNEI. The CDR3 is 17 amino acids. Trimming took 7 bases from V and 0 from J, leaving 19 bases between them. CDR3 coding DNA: TGTGCCAGCATAGGTGGAGCGGGCTACCGCTCCTACAATGAGCAGTTCTTC. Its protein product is CASIGGAGYRSYNEQFF.

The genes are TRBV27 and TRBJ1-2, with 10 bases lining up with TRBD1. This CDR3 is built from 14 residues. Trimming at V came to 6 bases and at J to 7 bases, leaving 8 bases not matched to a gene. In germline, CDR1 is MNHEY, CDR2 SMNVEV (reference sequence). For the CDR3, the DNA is TGTGCCAGCAGAACCGGGACAGGGGCTGGTGGCTACACCTTC. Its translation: CASRTGTGAGGYTF.

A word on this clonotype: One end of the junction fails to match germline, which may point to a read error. Here the CDR3 DNA reads TGTGCCGGCAGTTTATATTCCAGGGATGATGGCTACACCTTC. This gives the protein CAGSLYSRDDGYTF. The rearrangement links TRBV28 to TRBJ1-2; maybe TRBD1 (5 bases). There are 14 residues in the CDR3. Germline assignment: CDR1 MDHEN and CDR2 SYDVKM.

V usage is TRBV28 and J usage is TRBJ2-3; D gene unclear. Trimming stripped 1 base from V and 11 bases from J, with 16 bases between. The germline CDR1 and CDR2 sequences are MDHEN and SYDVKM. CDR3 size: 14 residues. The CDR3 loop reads CASSLSPLEGGQYF. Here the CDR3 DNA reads TGTGCCAGCAGTTTATCCCCCCTAGAAGGTGGGCAGTATTTT.

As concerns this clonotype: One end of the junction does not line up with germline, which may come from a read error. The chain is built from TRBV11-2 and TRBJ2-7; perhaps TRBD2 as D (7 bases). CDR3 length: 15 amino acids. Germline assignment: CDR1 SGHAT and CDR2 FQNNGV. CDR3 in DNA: TGTGCCAGCAGCTCCCAGAATCGGGGGGCCTACGGGCAGTACTTC. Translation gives CASSSQNRGAYGQYF.

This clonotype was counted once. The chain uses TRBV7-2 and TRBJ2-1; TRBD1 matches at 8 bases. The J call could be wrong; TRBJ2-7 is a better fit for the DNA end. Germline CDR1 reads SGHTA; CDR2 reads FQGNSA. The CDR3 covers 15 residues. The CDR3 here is CASSSGQGIYNEQYF. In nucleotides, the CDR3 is TGTGCCAGCAGCTCCGGACAGGGAATCTACAATGAGCAGTACTTC.

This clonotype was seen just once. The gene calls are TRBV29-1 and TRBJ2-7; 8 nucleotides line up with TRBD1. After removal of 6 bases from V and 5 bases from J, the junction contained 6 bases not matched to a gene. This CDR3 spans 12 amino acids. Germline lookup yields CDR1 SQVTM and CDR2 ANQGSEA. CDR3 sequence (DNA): TGCAGCGTCTACAGGGGGACCAACGAGCAGTACTTC. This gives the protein CSVYRGTNEQYF.

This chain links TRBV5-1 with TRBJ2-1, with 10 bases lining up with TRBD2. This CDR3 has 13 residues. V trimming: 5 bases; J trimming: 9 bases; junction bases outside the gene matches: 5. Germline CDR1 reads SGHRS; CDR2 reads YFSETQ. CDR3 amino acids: CASSDSGGTEQFF. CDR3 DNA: TGCGCCAGCAGTGATAGCGGGGGGACTGAGCAGTTCTTC. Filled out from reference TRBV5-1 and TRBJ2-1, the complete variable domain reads KAGVTQTPRYLIKTRGQQVTLSCSPISGHRSVSWYQQTPGQGLQFLFEYFSETQRNKGNFPGRFSGRQFSNSRSEMNVSTLELGDSALYLCASSDSGGTEQFFGPGTRLTVL.

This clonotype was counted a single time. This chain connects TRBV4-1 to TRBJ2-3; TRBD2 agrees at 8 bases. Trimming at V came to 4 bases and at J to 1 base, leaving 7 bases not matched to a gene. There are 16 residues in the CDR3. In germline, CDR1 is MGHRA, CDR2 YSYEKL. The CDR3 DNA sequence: TGCGCCAGCAGCCTAGCAGCGGGGGACGGCACAGATACGCAGTATTTT. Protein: CASSLAAGDGTDTQYF.

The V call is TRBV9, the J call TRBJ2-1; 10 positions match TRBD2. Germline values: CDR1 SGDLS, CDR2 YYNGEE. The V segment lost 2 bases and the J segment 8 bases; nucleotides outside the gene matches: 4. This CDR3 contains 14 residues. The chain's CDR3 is CASSVGTSEDEQFF. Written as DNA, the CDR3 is TGTGCCAGCAGCGTCGGGACTAGCGAGGATGAGCAGTTCTTC.

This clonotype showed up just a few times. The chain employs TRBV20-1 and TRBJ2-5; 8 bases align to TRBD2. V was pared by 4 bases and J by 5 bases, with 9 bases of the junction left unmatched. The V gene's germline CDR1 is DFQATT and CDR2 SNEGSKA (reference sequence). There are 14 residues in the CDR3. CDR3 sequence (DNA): TGCAGTGCTACCTTTGGACTAGCCCTGGAGACCCAGTACTTC. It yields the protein CSATFGLALETQYF.

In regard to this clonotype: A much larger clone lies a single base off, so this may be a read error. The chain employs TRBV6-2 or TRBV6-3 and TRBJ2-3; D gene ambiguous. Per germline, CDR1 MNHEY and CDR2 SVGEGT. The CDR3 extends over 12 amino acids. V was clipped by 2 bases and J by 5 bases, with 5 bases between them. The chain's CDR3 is CASSYGQDTQYF. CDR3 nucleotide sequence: TGTGCCAGCAGTTACGGTCAAGATACGCAGTATTTT.

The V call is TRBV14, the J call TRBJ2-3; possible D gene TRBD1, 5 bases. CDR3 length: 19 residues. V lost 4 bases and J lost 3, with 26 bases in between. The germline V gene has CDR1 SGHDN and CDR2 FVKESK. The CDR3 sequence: CASSRAKGQAARATDTQYF. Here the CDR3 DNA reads TGTGCCAGCAGCCGAGCGAAGGGGCAGGCCGCACGCGCAACAGATACGCAGTATTTT.

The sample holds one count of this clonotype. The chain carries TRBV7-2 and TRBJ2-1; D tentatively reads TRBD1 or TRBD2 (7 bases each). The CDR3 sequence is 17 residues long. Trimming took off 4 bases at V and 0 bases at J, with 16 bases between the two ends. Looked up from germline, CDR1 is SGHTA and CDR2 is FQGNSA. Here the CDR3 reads CASSYPQGGSSYNEQFF. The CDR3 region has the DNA TGTGCCAGCAGCTACCCTCAGGGGGGGAGCTCCTACAATGAGCAGTTCTTC. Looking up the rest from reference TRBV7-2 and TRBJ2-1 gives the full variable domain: GAGVSQSPSNKVTEKGKDVELRCDPISGHTALYWYRQSLGQGLEFLIYFQGNSAPDKSGLPSDRFSAERTGGSVSTLTIQRTQQEDSAVYLCASSYPQGGSSYNEQFFGPGTRLTVL.

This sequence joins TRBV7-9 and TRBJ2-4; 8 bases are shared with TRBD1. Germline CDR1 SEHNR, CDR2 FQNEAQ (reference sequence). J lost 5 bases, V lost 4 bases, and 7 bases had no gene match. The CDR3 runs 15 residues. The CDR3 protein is CASSSLAGQENIQYF. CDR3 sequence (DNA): TGTGCCAGCAGCTCACTGGCGGGACAGGAAAACATTCAGTACTTC.

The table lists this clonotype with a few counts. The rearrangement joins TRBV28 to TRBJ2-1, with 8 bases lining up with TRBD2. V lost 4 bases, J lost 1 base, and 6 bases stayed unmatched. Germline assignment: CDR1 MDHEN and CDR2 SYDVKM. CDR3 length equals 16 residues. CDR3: CASSSPTSDSYNEQFF. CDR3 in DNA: TGTGCCAGCAGTTCCCCGACTAGCGATTCCTACAATGAGCAGTTCTTC.

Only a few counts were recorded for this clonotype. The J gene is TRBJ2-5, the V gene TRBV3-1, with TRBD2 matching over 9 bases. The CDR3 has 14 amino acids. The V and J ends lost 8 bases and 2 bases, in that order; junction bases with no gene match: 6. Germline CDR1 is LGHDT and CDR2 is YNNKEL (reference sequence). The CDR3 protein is CASQNLAGQETQYF. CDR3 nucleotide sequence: TGTGCCAGCCAAAATCTAGCGGGACAAGAGACCCAGTACTTC.

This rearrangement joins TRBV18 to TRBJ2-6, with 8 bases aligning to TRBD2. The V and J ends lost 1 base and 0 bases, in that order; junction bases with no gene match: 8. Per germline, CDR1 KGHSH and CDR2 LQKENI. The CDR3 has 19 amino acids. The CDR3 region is CASSPLPTSGVSGANVLTF. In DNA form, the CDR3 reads TGTGCCAGCTCACCACTCCCTACTAGCGGAGTCTCTGGGGCCAACGTCCTGACTTTC.

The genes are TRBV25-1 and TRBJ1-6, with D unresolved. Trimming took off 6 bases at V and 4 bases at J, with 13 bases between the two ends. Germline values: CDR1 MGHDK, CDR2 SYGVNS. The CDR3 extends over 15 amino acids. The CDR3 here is CASSPSERYNSPLHF. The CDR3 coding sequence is TGTGCCAGCAGCCCATCAGAGCGTTATAATTCACCCCTCCACTTT.

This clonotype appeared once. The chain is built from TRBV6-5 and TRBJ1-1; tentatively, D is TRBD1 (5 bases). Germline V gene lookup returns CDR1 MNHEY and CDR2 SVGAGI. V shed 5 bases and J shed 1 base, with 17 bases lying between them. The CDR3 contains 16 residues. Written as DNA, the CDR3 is TGTGCCAGCAGTCACCGCCCGGGACCTTGGAACACTGAAGCTTTCTTT. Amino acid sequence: CASSHRPGPWNTEAFF.

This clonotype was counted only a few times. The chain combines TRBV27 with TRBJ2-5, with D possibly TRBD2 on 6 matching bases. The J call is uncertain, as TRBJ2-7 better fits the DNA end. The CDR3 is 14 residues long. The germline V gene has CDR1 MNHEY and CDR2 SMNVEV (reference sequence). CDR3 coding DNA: TGTGCCAGCGGACAAAACGGAGGGATCGGCGAGCAGTACTTC. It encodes CASGQNGGIGEQYF.

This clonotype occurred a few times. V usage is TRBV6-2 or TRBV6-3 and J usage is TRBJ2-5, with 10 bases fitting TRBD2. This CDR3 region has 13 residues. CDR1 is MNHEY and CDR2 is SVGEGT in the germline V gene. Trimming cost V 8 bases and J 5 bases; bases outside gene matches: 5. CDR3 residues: CASQRGGGETQYF. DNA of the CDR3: TGTGCCAGCCAGCGGGGGGGCGGCGAGACCCAGTACTTC.

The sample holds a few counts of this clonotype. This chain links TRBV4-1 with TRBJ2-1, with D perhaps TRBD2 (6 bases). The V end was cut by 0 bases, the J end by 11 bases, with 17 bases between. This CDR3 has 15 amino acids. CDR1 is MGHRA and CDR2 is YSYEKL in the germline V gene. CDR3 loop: CASSQDRGGMKQQFF. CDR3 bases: TGCGCCAGCAGCCAAGATAGGGGAGGTATGAAACAGCAGTTCTTC.

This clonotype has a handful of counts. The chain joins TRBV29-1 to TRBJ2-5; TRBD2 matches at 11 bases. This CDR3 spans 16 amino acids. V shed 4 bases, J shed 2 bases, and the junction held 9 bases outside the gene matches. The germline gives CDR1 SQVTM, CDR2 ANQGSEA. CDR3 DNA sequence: TGCAGCGTTGGGAAGGCTAGCGGGGGGTCTCAAGAGACCCAGTACTTC. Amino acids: CSVGKASGGSQETQYF.